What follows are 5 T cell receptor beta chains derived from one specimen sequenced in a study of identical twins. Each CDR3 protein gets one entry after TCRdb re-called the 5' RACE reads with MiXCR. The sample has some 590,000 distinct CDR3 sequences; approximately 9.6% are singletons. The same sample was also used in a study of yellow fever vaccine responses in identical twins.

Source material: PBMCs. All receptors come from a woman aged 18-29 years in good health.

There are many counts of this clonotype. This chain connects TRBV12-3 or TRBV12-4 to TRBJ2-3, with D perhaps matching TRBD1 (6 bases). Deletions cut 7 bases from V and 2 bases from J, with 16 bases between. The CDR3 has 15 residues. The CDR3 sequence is CASTTQGGVTDTQYF. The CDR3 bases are TGTGCCAGCACCACTCAAGGGGGAGTCACAGATACGCAGTATTTT.

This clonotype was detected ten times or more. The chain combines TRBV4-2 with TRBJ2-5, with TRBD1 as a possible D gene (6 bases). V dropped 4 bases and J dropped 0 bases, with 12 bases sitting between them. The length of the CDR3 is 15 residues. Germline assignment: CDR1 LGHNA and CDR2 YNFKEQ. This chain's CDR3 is CASSPGAGDQETQYF. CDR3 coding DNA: TGTGCCAGCAGCCCAGGGGCAGGTGACCAAGAGACCCAGTACTTC.

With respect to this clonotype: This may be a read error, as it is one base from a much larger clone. DNA of the CDR3: TGCAGTGCTACACAGGGCGAAAGCTCCTACAATGAGCAGCTCTTC. This gives the protein CSATQGESSYNEQLF. V is TRBV20-1 and J is TRBJ2-1; a weak D match, TRBD1 (6 bases). CDR1 DFQATT and CDR2 SNEGSKA come from the germline V gene (reference sequence). The CDR3 covers 15 residues.

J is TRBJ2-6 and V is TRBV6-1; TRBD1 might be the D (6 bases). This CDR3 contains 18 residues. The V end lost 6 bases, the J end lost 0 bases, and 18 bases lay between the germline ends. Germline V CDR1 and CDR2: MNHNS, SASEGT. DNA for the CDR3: TGTGCCAGCAGACTGGGACAACACTTTAACTCTGGGGCCAACGTCCTGACTTTC. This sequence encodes CASRLGQHFNSGANVLTF.

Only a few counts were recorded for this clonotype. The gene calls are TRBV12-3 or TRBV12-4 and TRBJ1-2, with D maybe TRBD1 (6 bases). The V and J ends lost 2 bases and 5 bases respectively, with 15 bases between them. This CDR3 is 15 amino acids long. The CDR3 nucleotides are TGTGCCAGCAGTTTATTGGGGGGCTCTTGGTATGGCTACACCTTC. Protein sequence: CASSLLGGSWYGYTF.